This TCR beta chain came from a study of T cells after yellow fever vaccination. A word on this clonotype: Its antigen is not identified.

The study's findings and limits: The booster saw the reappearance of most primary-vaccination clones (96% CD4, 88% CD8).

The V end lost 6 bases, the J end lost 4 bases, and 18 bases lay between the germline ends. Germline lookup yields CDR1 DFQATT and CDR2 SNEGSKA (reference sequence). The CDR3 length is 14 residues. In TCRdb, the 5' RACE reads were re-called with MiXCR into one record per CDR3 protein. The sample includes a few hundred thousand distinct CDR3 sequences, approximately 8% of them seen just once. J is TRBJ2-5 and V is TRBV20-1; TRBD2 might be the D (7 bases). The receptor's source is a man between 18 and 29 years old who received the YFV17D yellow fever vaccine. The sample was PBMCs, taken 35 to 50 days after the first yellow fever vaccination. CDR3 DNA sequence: TGCAGTGCCCCGAGGGGGGGGACCAGAGAGACCCAGTACTTC. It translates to CSAPRGGTRETQYF.